One and the same sample provided the 26 T cell receptor beta chains below, sequenced in a study of radiotherapy plus CTLA-4 blockade in lung cancer. Method: immunoSEQ multiplex PCR; TCRdb's copy keeps in-frame clones and lacks some. The sample holds approximately 14,000 clones; 55% to 80% are singletons and the top ten take around 46%. The sample in question was peripheral blood, obtained from a patient treated with radiotherapy plus ipilimumab. The receptors stem from a human donor with non-small cell lung cancer whose response to radiotherapy plus ipilimumab could not be evaluated.

This clone turned up a few times. J is TRBJ2-1 and V is TRBV29-1, with 10 bases identical to TRBD1. Germline trimming cut 4 bases from V and 6 bases from J; bases unmatched to any gene: 6. The CDR3 is 14 residues long. The germline CDR1 and CDR2 sequences are SQVTM and ANQGSEA. The CDR3 sequence is CSVGGGTGVNEQFF. Here the CDR3 DNA reads TGCAGCGTTGGGGGTGGGACAGGGGTCAATGAGCAGTTCTTC.

This clone appeared a few times. The CDR3 nucleotides read TGCGCCAGCAGTGAACCCCACAGGACGAGCAATCAGCCCCAGCATTTT. Its protein is CASSEPHRTSNQPQHF. This rearrangement joins TRBV10-1 to TRBJ1-5; TRBD1 might be the D (5 bases). Germline CDR1 WNHNN, CDR2 SYGVQD (reference sequence). Trimming pared 3 bases from V and 1 base from J, leaving 13 bases between. The CDR3 runs 16 residues.

This rearrangement joins TRBV7-9 to TRBJ1-3, with D maybe TRBD1 (6 bases). The ends were cut back, 8 bases at V and 4 bases at J, with 12 bases in the middle. This CDR3 is built from 13 residues. The V gene's germline CDR1 is SEHNR and CDR2 FQNEAQ (reference sequence). CDR3 coding DNA: TGTGCCAGCGGTAGGGGGATCGGAAACACCATATATTTT. This codes for CASGRGIGNTIYF.

The V and J genes are TRBV5-1 and TRBJ2-1; 7 positions agree with TRBD1. Germline loops: CDR1 SGHRS, CDR2 YFSETQ. The CDR3 runs to 16 residues. V was pared by 4 bases and J by 1 base, with 8 bases of the junction left unmatched. CDR3: CASSVGQEKSYNEQFF. The CDR3 DNA follows: TGCGCCAGCAGCGTAGGACAGGAAAAATCCTACAATGAGCAGTTCTTC.

This chain joins TRBV19 and TRBJ1-1, with 8 bases that match TRBD1. The J segment lost 0 bases and the V segment lost 4 bases, leaving 4 bases of the junction unmatched. CDR3 size: 15 residues. The germline gives CDR1 LNHDA, CDR2 SQIVND (reference sequence). The CDR3 loop is CASSTQGAVNTEAFF. In DNA, the CDR3 is TGTGCCAGTAGTACTCAGGGGGCGGTGAACACTGAAGCTTTCTTT. Complete variable domain (other parts from reference TRBV19 and TRBJ1-1): DGGITQSPKYLFRKEGQNVTLSCEQNLNHDAMYWYRQDPGQGLRLIYYSQIVNDFQKGDIAEGYSVSREKKESFPLTVTSAQKNPTAFYLCASSTQGAVNTEAFFGQGTRLTVV.

This chain links TRBV4-1 with TRBJ2-3, with TRBD1 as a possible D gene (6 bases). The V end was cut by 0 bases, the J end by 2 bases, with 12 bases between. The CDR3 contains 16 residues. The germline V gene has CDR1 MGHRA and CDR2 YSYEKL. The CDR3 region is CASSQEGGPLTDTQYF. DNA for the CDR3: TGCGCCAGCAGCCAAGAAGGGGGACCCCTCACAGATACGCAGTATTTT.

The chain links TRBV5-8 to TRBJ2-1, with TRBD1 matching 7 bases. Germline assignment: CDR1 SGHTS and CDR2 YDEGEE. Germline trimming cut 4 bases from V and 3 bases from J; bases unmatched to any gene: 7. The CDR3 totals 15 residues. In DNA, the CDR3 is TGTGCCAGCAGCGTAACAGGGGCCCTCTACAATGAGCAGTTCTTC. Its protein product is CASSVTGALYNEQFF.

The V and J genes are TRBV19 and TRBJ1-2, with 7 bases lining up with TRBD1. The germline CDR1 and CDR2 sequences are LNHDA and SQIVND (reference sequence). The CDR3 sequence is 15 residues long. With V trimmed by 3 bases and J by 3 bases, 7 bases remained unmatched. The CDR3 nucleotides are TGTGCCAGTAGTATTTGGCAGGGGGAAGACTATGGCTACACCTTC. Amino acid sequence: CASSIWQGEDYGYTF.

The chain couples TRBV5-6 to TRBJ2-3; D is ambiguous. The germline gives CDR1 SGHDT, CDR2 YYEEEE. The V gene lost 1 base and the J gene lost 1 base, with 7 bases spanning the gap. This CDR3 spans 14 amino acids. CDR3 DNA: TGTGCCAGCAGCTTGTCCGGAGGCACAGATACGCAGTATTTT. Translating it yields CASSLSGGTDTQYF.

This clone was found once. The gene calls are TRBV19 and TRBJ2-5, with 8 bases lining up with TRBD1. Germline V gene lookup returns CDR1 LNHDA and CDR2 SQIVND (reference sequence). This CDR3 contains 15 residues. V was pared by 8 bases and J by 3 bases, with 11 bases of the junction left unmatched. This chain's CDR3 is CASLTGTGPKETQYF. The CDR3 DNA follows: TGTGCCAGTCTAACTGGGACAGGCCCCAAAGAGACCCAGTACTTC.

V and J are TRBV6-1 and TRBJ2-3; the match to TRBD2 covers 8 bases. The CDR3 spans 15 residues. Germline CDR1 is MNHNS and CDR2 is SASEGT. Trimming at V came to 7 bases and at J to 5 bases, leaving 11 bases not matched to a gene. CDR3 protein: CASTVRGGRVDTQYF. DNA for the CDR3: TGTGCCAGCACCGTCCGGGGGGGCCGGGTAGATACGCAGTATTTT.

The chain joins TRBV19 to TRBJ1-5; 8 bases align to TRBD1. This CDR3 region has 15 residues. The germline gives CDR1 LNHDA, CDR2 SQIVND (reference sequence). Trimming cost V 1 base and J 2 bases; bases outside gene matches: 1. CDR3 loop: CASSIAGGGNQPQHF. Here the CDR3 DNA reads TGTGCCAGTAGTATAGCAGGGGGCGGCAATCAGCCCCAGCATTTT.

CDR3 residues: CASSWGLAGGETQYF. CDR3 DNA sequence: TGTGCCAGCAGCTGGGGGCTGGCGGGGGGAGAGACCCAGTACTTC. This rearrangement joins TRBV7-2 to TRBJ2-5; 8 bases map to TRBD2. With V trimmed by 4 bases and J by 4 bases, 8 bases remained unmatched. Germline CDR1 SGHTA, CDR2 FQGNSA. This CDR3 is built from 15 residues.

The chain recombines TRBV2 with TRBJ2-3; a weak D match, TRBD2 (6 bases). Germline V CDR1 and CDR2: SNHLY, FYNNEI. Trimming stripped 5 bases from V and 4 bases from J, with 13 bases between. This CDR3 is 14 amino acids long. The CDR3 protein is CASSRDFGADTQYF. In DNA, the CDR3 is TGTGCCAGCAGTAGGGACTTCGGGGCAGATACGCAGTATTTT.

The gene calls are TRBV25-1 and TRBJ2-2; 11 bases line up with TRBD2. V dropped 5 bases and J dropped 6; count of bases not matched to a gene: 8. Looked up from germline, CDR1 is MGHDK and CDR2 is SYGVNS. This CDR3 spans 16 amino acids. In DNA, the CDR3 is TGTGCCAGCAGTAGCCCTTTAGCGGGGGGGGCCGGGGAGCTGTTTTTT. It is translated as CASSSPLAGGAGELFF.

This chain links TRBV9 with TRBJ2-2, with 10 nucleotides matching TRBD1. Germline V CDR1 and CDR2: SGDLS, YYNGEE. V dropped 0 bases and J dropped 5; count of bases not matched to a gene: 4. The CDR3 loop spans 16 amino acids. CDR3 coding DNA: TGTGCCAGCAGCGTAGGACAGGGGGCAATAACCGGGGAGCTGTTTTTT. Translating gives CASSVGQGAITGELFF. Combining the CDR3 with reference TRBV9 and TRBJ2-2 gives the whole variable domain DSGVTQTPKHLITATGQRVTLRCSPRSGDLSVYWYQQSLDQGLQFLIQYYNGEERAKGNILERFSAQQFPDLHSELNLSSLELGDSALYFCASSVGQGAITGELFFGEGSRLTVL.

The gene calls are TRBV10-2 and TRBJ1-2; 7 bases line up with TRBD1. The CDR3 has 12 residues. Germline V lookup: CDR1 WSHSY, CDR2 SAAADI. Trimming removed 4 bases from V and 4 bases from J; junction bases left unmatched: 0. CDR3 protein: CASSGDSYGYTF. CDR3 DNA: TGCGCCAGCAGTGGGGACAGCTATGGCTACACCTTC.

The chain combines TRBV29-1 with TRBJ2-5; D not resolved. Germline V gene data show CDR1 as SQVTM and CDR2 as ANQGSEA. The CDR3 totals 13 residues. The germline V and J ends were trimmed by 2 bases and 5 bases, with 12 bases remaining between them. Written as DNA, the CDR3 is TGCAGCGTTGAAAGTTCTGAGTGGGAGACCCAGTACTTC. Translating gives CSVESSEWETQYF.

This chain joins TRBV5-1 and TRBJ2-7, with 10 bases matching TRBD1. This CDR3 region has 14 residues. The V and J ends lost 0 bases and 3 bases, in that order; junction bases with no gene match: 0. Per the germline V gene, CDR1 is SGHRS and CDR2 is YFSETQ. The CDR3 sequence is CASSLGTGGYEQYF. The CDR3 DNA follows: TGCGCCAGCAGCTTGGGGACAGGGGGCTACGAGCAGTACTTC. Filled out from reference TRBV5-1 and TRBJ2-7, the complete variable domain reads KAGVTQTPRYLIKTRGQQVTLSCSPISGHRSVSWYQQTPGQGLQFLFEYFSETQRNKGNFPGRFSGRQFSNSRSEMNVSTLELGDSALYLCASSLGTGGYEQYFGPGTRLTVT.

The chain uses TRBV5-6 and TRBJ1-4, with 7 bases lining up with TRBD1. Losses at the gene ends were 3 bases for V and 6 bases for J; bases not matched to a gene: 8. The CDR3 has 15 residues. CDR1 and CDR2 from the germline V gene are SGHDT and YYEEEE. The CDR3 DNA sequence: TGTGCCAGCAGCTCGCCCGGGACAGAGCATGAAAAACTGTTTTTT. The encoded protein is CASSSPGTEHEKLFF.

The chain recombines TRBV28 with TRBJ2-2; TRBD2 aligns across 9 bases. V lost 0 bases to trimming and J lost 4 bases; unmatched junction nucleotides: 6. The CDR3 runs 17 residues. Germline V gives CDR1 MDHEN, CDR2 SYDVKM. The CDR3 DNA follows: TGTGCCAGCAGTTTATGGGCGGGGGGGCTTGTCACCGGGGAGCTGTTTTTT. It is translated as CASSLWAGGLVTGELFF.

The chain couples TRBV21-1 to TRBJ2-1; the table's D call, TRBD2, was not checked against the DNA. TRBV21-1 corresponds to a pseudogene. The CDR3 consists of 18 residues. CDR3 in amino acids: CASSKENKLAGAYNEQFF. In nucleotides, the CDR3 is TGTGCCAGCAGCAAAGAGAATAAGCTAGCGGGGGCTTACAATGAGCAGTTCTTC.

This rearrangement joins TRBV7-8 to TRBJ2-7, with no clear D. Per germline, CDR1 SGHVS and CDR2 FQNEAQ. V was clipped by 1 base and J by 6 bases, with 10 bases between them. This CDR3 region has 13 residues. CDR3 nucleotides: TGTGCCAGCAGCTTAGTGCCAGAAAGCGAGCAGTACGTC. Translated, it gives CASSLVPESEQYV.

The gene calls are TRBV7-2 and TRBJ2-5; maybe TRBD1 (6 bases). CDR1 SGHTA and CDR2 FQGNSA come from the germline V gene. Trimming stripped 4 bases from V and 5 bases from J, with 17 bases between. This CDR3 is 15 amino acids long. CDR3 sequence reads: CASSSGQRGLETQYF. CDR3 bases: TGTGCCAGCAGCTCCGGACAGAGGGGTCTCGAGACCCAGTACTTC.

The genes are TRBV6-1 and TRBJ1-4; D perhaps matches TRBD1 (6 bases). Germline V gene lookup returns CDR1 MNHNS and CDR2 SASEGT. CDR3 length: 15 residues. V lost 6 bases to trimming and J lost 3 bases, with 14 bases between them. The chain's CDR3 is CASRGATDSNEKLFF. The CDR3 DNA follows: TGTGCCAGCAGGGGGGCCACGGATTCTAATGAAAAACTGTTTTTT.

The chain employs TRBV11-2 and TRBJ1-1, with 9 bases identical to TRBD1. The germline CDR1 and CDR2 sequences are SGHAT and FQNNGV. This CDR3 region has 17 residues. Unmatched junction bases numbered 9, after V lost 3 bases and J lost 1 base. This CDR3 reads CASSLWTGVTRNTEAFF. CDR3 nucleotides: TGTGCCAGCAGCTTGTGGACAGGGGTGACGAGGAACACTGAAGCTTTCTTT.